These 22 T cell receptor beta chains came from one sample sequenced in a study of CD8+ T cells in alopecia areata (dated by TCRdb to the late 2010s). Interpreted using the paper, the treatment or condition label stands for: oral pan-JAK inhibitor, 5-10 mg twice daily. To prepare the library, the immunoSEQ multiplex PCR assay was applied. For TCR sequencing, RNA was extracted from every sample and reverse transcribed into cDNA to serve as template. The clones in this table, taken by TCRdb from immuneACCESS, are in-frame only. Not every clone is retained; where verified, under half of the shortfall comes from an unresolved V gene, and the cause of the rest is unknown. In this sample the table shows 75,000 to 100,000 clones, around three quarters of which occur a single time. The ten largest clonotypes hold roughly 17% of the sample. Sequenced here: CD8+ T cells sorted from blood, sampled at week 44, from a patient treated with tofacitinib. The receptors stem from a human donor with alopecia areata.

This clone has only one observation. This chain joins TRBV6-1 and TRBJ2-7, with TRBD1 as a possible D gene (5 bases). The germline V gene encodes CDR1 MNHNS and CDR2 SASEGT. This CDR3 is built from 16 residues. The V end lost 3 bases, the J end lost 1 base, and 16 bases lay between the germline ends. Here the CDR3 DNA reads TGTGCCAGCAGTGATGACAGCCACCAACCATCCTACGAGCAGTACTTC. This translates into CASSDDSHQPSYEQYF.

The chain carries TRBV4-3 and TRBJ2-7; no firm D call. In germline, CDR1 is LGHNA, CDR2 YSLEER. V was cut by 0 bases and J by 2 bases, with 11 bases left in between. The CDR3 extends over 15 amino acids. DNA of the CDR3: TGCGCCAGCAGCCAAGACCCCCGGGCCCCCTACGAGCAGTACTTC. It encodes CASSQDPRAPYEQYF.

In this sample, this clone turned up a few times. V usage is TRBV4-3 and J usage is TRBJ2-1; maybe TRBD2 (5 bases). V was pared by 0 bases and J by 0 bases, with 9 bases between. Germline V CDR1 and CDR2: LGHNA, YSLEER. The CDR3 spans 16 residues. CDR3 region: CASSQDRGSSYNEQFF. The CDR3 DNA reads as TGCGCCAGCAGCCAAGATCGAGGGAGCTCCTACAATGAGCAGTTCTTC.

This chain joins TRBV7-3 and TRBJ2-3; 9 bases are a match to TRBD2. From germline, CDR1 is SGHTA and CDR2 FQGTGA. V dropped 4 bases and J dropped 0; count of bases not matched to a gene: 2. The CDR3 has 15 residues. The CDR3 region has the DNA TGTGCCAGCAGCTCAAGCGGGGGGAGCACAGATACGCAGTATTTT. Amino acid sequence: CASSSSGGSTDTQYF. Full variable domain (remainder filled in from reference TRBV7-3 and TRBJ2-3): GAGVSQTPSNKVTEKGKYVELRCDPISGHTALYWYRQSLGQGPEFLIYFQGTGAADDSGLPNDRFFAVRPEGSVSTLKIQRTERGDSAVYLCASSSSGGSTDTQYFGPGTRLTVL.

This rearrangement joins TRBV5-1 to TRBJ1-1; weak D call: TRBD1 (5 bases). CDR1 is SGHRS and CDR2 is YFSETQ in the germline V gene. Deletions cut 0 bases from V and 4 bases from J, with 13 bases between. There are 15 residues in the CDR3. CDR3 region: CASSLVGGAATEAFF. In DNA, the CDR3 is TGCGCCAGCAGCTTGGTTGGAGGGGCGGCCACTGAAGCTTTCTTT.

This rearrangement joins TRBV4-3 to TRBJ1-5; D is perhaps TRBD1 (6 bases). Trimming pared 2 bases from V and 4 bases from J, leaving 6 bases between. Germline CDR1 and CDR2: LGHNA and YSLEER. The CDR3 has 13 residues. The CDR3 sequence is CASSQTGNQPQHF. The CDR3 DNA reads TGCGCCAGCAGCCAAACAGGGAATCAGCCCCAGCATTTT.

The sample holds a few counts of this clone. The chain couples TRBV7-9 to TRBJ2-1; 10 bases map to TRBD2. CDR3 length equals 17 residues. J gave up 5 bases and V 4 bases, and 11 bases lay outside the gene matches. CDR1 and CDR2 (germline): SEHNR, FQNEAQ (reference sequence). CDR3 region: CASSSPFGLAANNEQFF. The CDR3 DNA follows: TGTGCCAGCAGCTCTCCTTTCGGACTAGCGGCCAACAATGAGCAGTTCTTC.

The chain carries TRBV15 and TRBJ2-2; no firm D call. CDR3 size: 15 residues. Trimming left V 1 base short and J 6 bases short, with 12 bases between. CDR1 is LNHNV, CDR2 YYDKDF, per germline (reference sequence). The CDR3 loop is CATSRVGGVAGELFF. The CDR3 DNA follows: TGTGCCACCAGCAGAGTGGGCGGTGTGGCCGGGGAGCTGTTTTTT.

About this clone itself: In the same sample, other DNA sequences code for this CDR3. The chain uses TRBV7-2 and TRBJ2-7; the D call may be TRBD1 or TRBD2 (6 bases each). Trimming took off 1 base at V and 4 bases at J, with 11 bases between the two ends. Germline CDR1 is SGHTA and CDR2 is FQGNSA. The CDR3 sequence is 14 residues long. The CDR3 sequence: CASSLGTGRYEQYF. The CDR3 DNA is TGTGCCAGCAGCTTAGGTACAGGGAGGTACGAGCAGTACTTC.

This sequence joins TRBV5-6 and TRBJ1-1, with 7 nucleotides matching TRBD1. CDR3 length equals 13 residues. V lost 5 bases to trimming and J lost 7 bases; unmatched junction nucleotides: 8. CDR1 and CDR2 (germline): SGHDT, YYEEEE. CDR3 sequence reads: CASRGGTASEAFF. As DNA, the CDR3 is TGTGCCAGCAGGGGTGGGACAGCCAGTGAAGCTTTCTTT.

This chain joins TRBV5-1 and TRBJ1-1; 10 bases are a match to TRBD1. The CDR3 has 14 residues. Germline CDR1 is SGHRS and CDR2 is YFSETQ. V gave up 1 base and J gave up 7 bases; unmatched junction bases: 4. CDR3 sequence reads: CASSLRGQGVEAFF. CDR3 nucleotide sequence: TGCGCCAGCAGCTTGCGAGGACAGGGGGTTGAAGCTTTCTTT.

The J gene is TRBJ1-1, the V gene TRBV10-2; unclear D gene. Trimming removed 3 bases from V and 8 bases from J, with 10 bases in between. The CDR3 sequence is 12 residues long. Germline-derived CDR1 and CDR2 are WSHSY and SAAADI. CDR3 DNA: TGCGCCAGCAGTGAAGGTCCGACAGAAGCTTTCTTT. It translates to CASSEGPTEAFF.

This chain links TRBV29-1 with TRBJ1-2; D ambiguous. V was clipped by 3 bases and J by 4 bases, with 9 bases between them. Germline lookup yields CDR1 SQVTM and CDR2 ANQGSEA. CDR3 length: 12 residues. The CDR3 region is CSVEVGIYGYTF. The CDR3 DNA sequence: TGCAGCGTTGAGGTGGGAATCTATGGCTACACCTTC.

This sequence joins TRBV4-3 and TRBJ2-2, with unresolved D. CDR1 is LGHNA, CDR2 YSLEER, per germline. This CDR3 spans 15 amino acids. The V end was cut by 0 bases, the J end by 1 base, with 6 bases between. The CDR3 bases are TGCGCCAGCAGCCAAGATGTAGGGAACACCGGGGAGCTGTTTTTT. As protein: CASSQDVGNTGELFF.

The genes are TRBV6-6 and TRBJ2-1, with 7 bases matching TRBD1. The germline V gene encodes CDR1 MNHNY and CDR2 SVGAGI (reference sequence). The CDR3 loop spans 14 amino acids. With V trimmed by 5 bases and J by 3 bases, 4 bases remained unmatched. CDR3 region: CASSEGQFYNEQFF. CDR3 sequence (DNA): TGTGCCAGCAGTGAGGGACAGTTCTACAATGAGCAGTTCTTC.

Only a few counts were recorded for this clone. The chain uses TRBV10-2 and TRBJ2-7; the D call may be TRBD1 or TRBD2 (6 bases each). The V and J ends lost 8 bases and 5 bases respectively, with 16 bases between them. CDR1 and CDR2 from the germline V gene are WSHSY and SAAADI. This CDR3 has 13 residues. CDR3 DNA sequence: TGCGCCAGCTTGGTAGGGGGGACCCACGAGCAGTACTTC. The encoded protein is CASLVGGTHEQYF.

The chain carries TRBV30 and TRBJ1-4; maybe TRBD1 (5 bases). The CDR3 has 14 amino acids. The germline CDR1 and CDR2 sequences are GTSNPN and SVGIG (reference sequence). V lost 3 bases, J lost 2 bases, and 10 bases lay in between. The CDR3: CAWSPGVTNEKLFF. The CDR3 DNA reads as TGTGCCTGGAGCCCGGGGGTTACTAATGAAAAACTGTTTTTT.

The rearrangement links TRBV19 to TRBJ1-5; 9 bases agree with TRBD1. Germline V gene data show CDR1 as LNHDA and CDR2 as SQIVND (reference sequence). The junction had 6 bases not matched to a gene; V was cut back by 7 bases and J by 5 bases. The CDR3 extends over 14 amino acids. Here the CDR3 reads CASNRDRDHQPQHF. In nucleotides, the CDR3 is TGTGCCAGTAACCGGGACAGGGACCATCAGCCCCAGCATTTT.

Points on this clone: Other DNA sequences of this sample code for an identical CDR3. The chain carries TRBV5-1 and TRBJ2-7; no firm D call. The CDR3 has 11 amino acids. V lost 5 bases and J 2 bases, leaving 5 bases between the germline ends. CDR1 and CDR2 from the germline V gene are SGHRS and YFSETQ. CDR3: CASREAYEQYF. The CDR3 coding sequence is TGCGCCAGCAGGGAAGCCTACGAGCAGTACTTC.

The chain joins TRBV4-3 to TRBJ2-3; a possible D gene is TRBD2 (6 bases). Deletions cut 0 bases from V and 0 bases from J, with 7 bases between. The V gene's germline CDR1 is LGHNA and CDR2 YSLEER. The CDR3 has 15 residues. Here the CDR3 reads CASSQDAGSTDTQYF. The CDR3 DNA reads as TGCGCCAGCAGCCAAGATGCGGGGAGCACAGATACGCAGTATTTT.

The rearrangement joins TRBV30 to TRBJ1-1; 7 nucleotides agree with TRBD1. Germline assignment: CDR1 GTSNPN and CDR2 SVGIG (reference sequence). The CDR3 has 13 residues. J lost 7 bases, V lost 3 bases, and 8 bases had no gene match. The CDR3 here is CAWSLGQGDEAFF. CDR3 DNA sequence: TGTGCCTGGAGCCTAGGGCAGGGGGATGAAGCTTTCTTT.

The chain recombines TRBV6-6 with TRBJ2-3; D is ambiguous. Per the germline V gene, CDR1 is MNHNY and CDR2 is SVGAGI (reference sequence). Trimming shortened V by 0 bases and J by 3 bases, and 7 bases separated the two germline ends. The CDR3 has 14 residues. CDR3 protein: CASSYSVGTDTQYF. CDR3 DNA: TGTGCCAGCAGTTACTCGGTAGGGACAGATACGCAGTATTTT.